These T cell receptor beta chains were read from a single sample in a study of blood T cell repertoires in COVID-19. Clones were read by immunoSEQ multiplex PCR, and TCRdb kept only the in-frame ones, dropping some. The data contain about 66,000 clones, about 90% of them singletons. The specimen sequenced was peripheral blood. The receptor set was obtained from a man in his sixties with acute or convalescent COVID-19. Both conserved end residues are part of each CDR3. The D gene is left open where the match is weak. Size is omitted from some rows. Given values are once, few, many or a class for expanded clones.

-	TRBV30	-	TRBJ1-3	CAWDKLRGNTIYF	TGTGCCTGGGACAAACTCAGGGGAAACACCATATATTTT
-	TRBV18	-	TRBJ1-4	CASSRQGLDEKLFF	TGTGCCAGCTCACGGCAGGGGCTAGATGAAAAACTGTTTTTT
-	TRBV19	-	TRBJ1-1	CASREGNTEAFF	TGTGCCAGTAGGGAGGGTAACACTGAAGCTTTCTTT
-	TRBV5-1	-	TRBJ1-6	CASSLGEAAPLHF	TGCGCCAGCAGCTTGGGGGAGGCTGCACCCCTCCACTTT
-	TRBV10-3	-	TRBJ1-3	CAISKRDKEDTIYF	TGTGCCATCAGCAAAAGGGACAAGGAGGACACCATATATTTT
TRBD2	TRBV13	-	TRBJ2-7	CASSSQLAGEYEQYF	TGTGCCAGCAGCTCCCAACTAGCGGGGGAGTACGAGCAGTACTTC
-	TRBV28	-	TRBJ1-2	CATGTGGYGYTF	TGTGCCACGGGTACAGGTGGCTATGGCTACACCTTC
-	TRBV27	-	TRBJ1-2	CASISRQSYGYTF	TGTGCCAGCATTTCCCGACAGTCTTATGGCTACACCTTC
-	TRBV6-5	-	TRBJ2-3	CASSYSQDSLDTQYF	TGTGCCAGCAGTTACTCACAGGACAGTTTGGACACGCAGTATTTT
-	TRBV30	-	TRBJ2-7	CATGRTEQYF	TGTGCCACAGGACGGACCGAGCAGTACTTC
-	TRBV5-4	-	TRBJ2-2	CAGSPGMGTGELFF	TGTGCCGGCAGCCCAGGGATGGGGACCGGGGAGCTGTTTTTT
TRBD1	TRBV3-1/TRBV3-2	once	TRBJ1-3	CASSRAAPGTGSAGNTIYF	TGTGCCAGCAGCCGCGCAGCCCCCGGGACAGGGAGTGCTGGAAACACCATATATTTT
-	TRBV27	-	TRBJ1-5	CASSTNLRTGQPQHF	TGTGCCAGCAGTACAAACCTCCGGACTGGGCAGCCCCAGCATTTT
-	TRBV5-4	-	TRBJ2-3	CASSLEQADTQYF	TGTGCCAGCAGCTTGGAACAGGCAGATACGCAGTATTTT
-	TRBV3-1/TRBV3-2	-	TRBJ2-5	CASSPPGIPQYF	TGTGCCAGCAGCCCCCCCGGGATCCCCCAGTACTTC
TRBD1	TRBV6-5	once	TRBJ2-3	CASSKLRGPDTQYF	TGTGCCAGCAGCAAGCTTAGGGGGCCGGATACGCAGTATTTT
-	TRBV7-9	-	TRBJ1-1	CASSDWGEEEAFF	TGTGCCAGCAGCGATTGGGGGGAAGAAGAAGCTTTCTTT
TRBD1	TRBV27	-	TRBJ1-5	CASSPWAGGNQPQHF	TGTGCCAGCAGTCCCTGGGCAGGGGGGAATCAGCCCCAGCATTTT
-	TRBV21-1	-	TRBJ1-6	CASSKRYRGQPSLSYSPLHF	TGTGCCAGCAGCAAACGATACAGGGGACAGCCCTCCTTATCCTATTCACCCCTCCACTTT
-	TRBV4-1	-	TRBJ2-7	CASSQDSPAGEQYF	TGCGCCAGCAGCCAAGATTCCCCTGCCGGGGAGCAGTACTTC
-	TRBV9	few	TRBJ1-3	CASSVLEWNTIYF	TGTGCCAGCAGCGTATTGGAGTGGAACACCATATATTTT
TRBD1	TRBV14	-	TRBJ1-2	CASSQGQNYGYTF	TGTGCCAGCAGCCAGGGACAGAACTATGGCTACACCTTC
TRBD1	TRBV4-1	-	TRBJ1-6	CASSNPGQGDSPLHF	TGCGCCAGCAGCAATCCGGGACAGGGGGATTCACCCCTCCACTTT
-	TRBV15	once	TRBJ2-3	CATSRDRTDTQYF	TGTGCCACCAGCAGAGATAGAACAGATACGCAGTATTTT
TRBD1	TRBV7-9	-	TRBJ2-5	CASTHRDRKETQYF	TGTGCCAGCACCCACCGGGACAGAAAAGAGACCCAGTACTTC
-	TRBV6-5	-	TRBJ2-2	CASSYLVGGTGELFF	TGTGCCAGCAGTTATTTAGTCGGAGGGACCGGGGAGCTGTTTTTT
TRBD2	TRBV11-2	-	TRBJ2-1	CASSLGMGLTYNEQFF	TGTGCCAGCAGCTTAGGGATGGGACTAACCTACAATGAGCAGTTCTTC
-	TRBV5-5	once	TRBJ1-2	CASSLQGQSVNYGYTF	TGTGCCAGCAGCTTACAGGGTCAATCGGTAAACTATGGCTACACCTTC
-	TRBV4-1	-	TRBJ2-6	CASSRAAADSGANVLTF	TGCGCCAGCAGCCGGGCGGCAGCGGACTCTGGGGCCAACGTCCTGACTTTC
-	TRBV6-1	once	TRBJ1-2	CASSDLGLYGYTF	TGTGCCAGCAGTGACCTGGGACTCTATGGCTACACCTTC
TRBD1	TRBV2	-	TRBJ1-1	CASSEAGQGTEAFF	TGTGCCAGCAGTGAAGCGGGACAGGGGACTGAAGCTTTCTTT
TRBD1	TRBV6-1	-	TRBJ1-1	CASSEPGQGLYQAFF	TGTGCCAGCAGTGAACCGGGACAGGGGCTGTACCAAGCTTTCTTT
-	TRBV6-6	-	TRBJ1-2	CASSYAGANYGYTF	TGTGCCAGCAGTTACGCCGGGGCTAACTATGGCTACACCTTC
TRBD1	TRBV25-1	once	TRBJ2-7	CASRWGGGTGSYEQYF	TGTGCCAGCAGATGGGGGGGCGGGACAGGGTCCTACGAGCAGTACTTC
TRBD1	TRBV7-6	-	TRBJ1-1	CASSFGTGGIFEAFF	TGTGCCAGCAGCTTTGGCACAGGGGGCATTTTTGAAGCTTTCTTT
-	TRBV18	-	TRBJ2-5	CASSPGQQETQYF	TGTGCCAGCTCACCCGGACAGCAAGAGACCCAGTACTTC
TRBD1	TRBV2	-	TRBJ1-5	CASSREGAGDQPQHF	TGTGCCAGCAGTAGAGAGGGGGCCGGCGATCAGCCCCAGCATTTT
TRBD2	TRBV6-5	-	TRBJ2-1	CASRRAGGRNEQFF	TGTGCCAGCAGACGAGCGGGGGGGCGGAATGAGCAGTTCTTC
-	TRBV25-1	-	TRBJ2-2	CATAGLNTGELFF	TGTGCCACCGCAGGCCTGAACACCGGGGAGCTGTTTTTT
TRBD1	TRBV6-2/TRBV6-3	once	TRBJ1-5	CASSQKRGQGINQPQHF	TGTGCCAGCAGTCAAAAGCGAGGACAGGGGATCAATCAGCCCCAGCATTTT
-	TRBV2	-	TRBJ1-6	CAGSRITGNSPLHF	TGTGCCGGATCAAGGATTACAGGGAATTCACCCCTCCACTTT
-	TRBV11-2	once	TRBJ1-4	CASSFRTNSEKLFF	TGTGCCAGCAGCTTCCGGACAAATAGTGAAAAACTGTTTTTT
-	TRBV5-1	-	TRBJ2-6	CASLPGHLSGANVLTF	TGCGCCAGCCTTCCGGGACACCTCTCTGGGGCCAACGTCCTGACTTTC
-	TRBV10-2	-	TRBJ1-5	CASSAPNQPQHF	TGCGCCAGCAGTGCCCCTAATCAGCCCCAGCATTTT
-	TRBV7-6	few	TRBJ1-4	CASSFSQGWANEKLFF	TGTGCCAGCAGCTTCTCACAGGGTTGGGCTAATGAAAAACTGTTTTTT